This is a list of T cell receptor beta chains from one sample in a study of blood T cell repertoires in COVID-19. Repertoires were generated with immunoSEQ multiplex PCR, while TCRdb's copy carries only in-frame clones and drops some. The top ten clones hold roughly 4.9% of a sample with 200,000 or so clones, 80% to 85% of them seen once. The sequenced sample consisted of peripheral blood. Receptor source: a human donor in a cohort sampled during active COVID-19. The CDR3 runs from the conserved cysteine through the conserved F or W. Fields, in order: D gene, clone size, J gene, V gene, CDR3 DNA, CDR3 protein. The D gene is left open where the match is weak. Clone size is not always given. Where it is, it says once, few, many or a class for expanded clones.

NA	NA	TRBJ1-4	TRBV19	TGTGCCAGTAGTGGGGGCCTTAATGAAAAACTGTTTTTT	CASSGGLNEKLFF
NA	NA	TRBJ2-1	TRBV29-1	TGCAGCGTTCGTATCAGATCTTACAATGAGCAGTTCTTC	CSVRIRSYNEQFF
TRBD2	once	TRBJ2-7	TRBV5-4	TGTGCCAGCAGCTTGGACGGGACTAGCGGGAGAGAGCAGTACTTC	CASSLDGTSGREQYF
NA	NA	TRBJ2-1	TRBV7-9	TGTGCCAGCAGCTTAGGAATAGTTGATGAGCAGTTCTTC	CASSLGIVDEQFF
NA	NA	TRBJ2-7	TRBV4-1	TGCGCCAGCAGCAGACAGGAAGCGGCCTACGAGCAGTACTTC	CASSRQEAAYEQYF
NA	NA	TRBJ1-4	TRBV28	TGTGCCAGCAGTTTACCCTCTTTACAGCATGAAAAACTGTTTTTT	CASSLPSLQHEKLFF
NA	NA	TRBJ2-3	TRBV27	TGTGCCAGCAGTCCCCTCCGGGAAAGCACAGATACGCAGTATTTT	CASSPLRESTDTQYF
NA	once	TRBJ1-6	TRBV5-6	TGTGCCAGCAGCTGGATCGGGGAAAATTCACCCCTCCACTTT	CASSWIGENSPLHF
TRBD1	NA	TRBJ2-3	TRBV18	TGTGCCAGCTCACCGGCCGGGACAGGGGACAGCAAAACGCAGTATTTT	CASSPAGTGDSKTQYF
TRBD2	NA	TRBJ2-5	TRBV5-1	TGCGCCAGCAGACCCTCCGGGACTAGCGGTGAGACCCAGTACTTC	CASRPSGTSGETQYF
NA	NA	TRBJ1-4	TRBV25-1	TGTGCCAGCAGTGAATTGGCAGGTGGTGAAAAACTGTTTTTT	CASSELAGGEKLFF
NA	NA	TRBJ1-1	TRBV6-6	TGTGCCAGCAGTTCTGACCGGGGCGGGGTGAACACTGAAGCTTTCTTT	CASSSDRGGVNTEAFF
NA	NA	TRBJ2-3	TRBV7-2	TGTGCCAGCAGCTTAGTACAGGACACAGATACGCAGTATTTT	CASSLVQDTDTQYF
NA	NA	TRBJ2-3	TRBV19	TGTGCCAGTAGTCCAATCGGTGTCGGCACAGATACGCAGTATTTT	CASSPIGVGTDTQYF
NA	few	TRBJ2-6	TRBV6-2/TRBV6-3	TGTGCCAGCAGTTACTCGAGCTCTGGGGCCAACGTCCTGACTTTC	CASSYSSSGANVLTF